A selection of T cell receptor beta chains follows, all from one sample in a study of radiation and T cells in renal cell carcinoma. Profiled with immunoSEQ multiplex PCR; TCRdb holds only in-frame clones, not every one. The sample has around 94,000 clones; around four fifths are singletons. The sequencing here drew on blood, taken from a patient whose treatment included radiotherapy and nephrectomy. The receptors were sampled from a man aged 50-60 years with renal cell carcinoma. CDR3s include the opening cysteine and the closing phenylalanine or tryptophan. D genes are given only for firm matches. Not all rows give a size; the values are once, few, many and, for expanded clones, a class.

DNA	CDR3	V	size	J	D
TGTGCCAGCTCCCTGGGGACCATCCCTGAAGCTTTCTTT	CASSLGTIPEAFF	TRBV7-2	NA	TRBJ1-1	NA
TGTGCCAGCAGCGTAGGGGGGGGCCTTCACACAGATACGCAGTATTTT	CASSVGGGLHTDTQYF	TRBV9	NA	TRBJ2-3	NA
TGCGCCAGCAGCTTGAACGCGGGTGGCACCGGGGAGCTGTTTTTT	CASSLNAGGTGELFF	TRBV5-1	NA	TRBJ2-2	NA
TGTGCCAGCAGTTTAGGGACAGGGGGGTTGTCCACTGAAGCTTTCTTT	CASSLGTGGLSTEAFF	TRBV28	NA	TRBJ1-1	TRBD1
TGCGCCAGCAGCCAAGAAGTGGCGGGGTACACAGATACGCAGTATTTT	CASSQEVAGYTDTQYF	TRBV4-1	NA	TRBJ2-3	NA
TGCGCCAGCAGCCCCAACGAACGAGATACGCAGTATTTT	CASSPNERDTQYF	TRBV5-1	NA	TRBJ2-3	NA
TGCGCCAGCAGTCAGGGACAGGGACATAACTATGGCTACACCTTC	CASSQGQGHNYGYTF	TRBV4-1	few	TRBJ1-2	TRBD1
TGTGCCAGCAGTTCCTCCGGGACAGGACCCTACAATGAGCAGTTCTTC	CASSSSGTGPYNEQFF	TRBV6-5	once	TRBJ2-1	TRBD1
TGTGCCAGCAGCCAACGCCCCGGGGGGGCCGGCACAGATACGCAGTATTTT	CASSQRPGGAGTDTQYF	TRBV11-1	NA	TRBJ2-3	TRBD2
TGCGCCAGCAGCTTGGAGCCGGGTTACGGCGAGCAGTACTTC	CASSLEPGYGEQYF	TRBV5-1	NA	TRBJ2-7	NA
TGTGCCAGCAACGGACAGGGCTATGGCTACACCTTC	CASNGQGYGYTF	TRBV28	NA	TRBJ1-2	TRBD1
TGTGCCAGCGCGAGGCTATTGGGGGAGCAGTACTTC	CASARLLGEQYF	TRBV6-1	NA	TRBJ2-7	NA
TGCGCCAGCAGCTTGCGAGGGGCTGCCGAAGAGACCCAGTACTTC	CASSLRGAAEETQYF	TRBV5-1	NA	TRBJ2-5	NA
TGTGCCAGCAGCGCTCAGACAGGGTCGGTGCGGCAGTACTTC	CASSAQTGSVRQYF	TRBV7-8	NA	TRBJ2-7	TRBD1
TGTGCCAGCTCACCACCCACCGACCGAAGCTCTGGAAACACCATATATTTT	CASSPPTDRSSGNTIYF	TRBV18	NA	TRBJ1-3	NA
TGCAGTGCTCCGAACTACGAGCAGTACTTC	CSAPNYEQYF	TRBV20-1	NA	TRBJ2-7	NA
TGTGCCAGCTCCCTCCGGGACAACCTCGCCTACGAGCAGTACTTC	CASSLRDNLAYEQYF	TRBV18	few	TRBJ2-7	NA
TGTGCCAGCAGCTTAATCGGGGAAGAGACCCAGTACTTC	CASSLIGEETQYF	TRBV13	NA	TRBJ2-5	NA
TGTGCCAGCAGTGCTCCCCCCGGGGGGGCCGGGGAGCTGTTTTTT	CASSAPPGGAGELFF	TRBV6-1	NA	TRBJ2-2	TRBD2
TGTGCCAGCGGGGACTGGGCTAGCACAGATACGCAGTATTTT	CASGDWASTDTQYF	TRBV6-5	NA	TRBJ2-3	NA
TGTGCCAGCAGCCACGAAGGAAGACAGGGACCATATGGCTACACCTTC	CASSHEGRQGPYGYTF	TRBV7-9	NA	TRBJ1-2	TRBD1
TGCGCCAGCAGCCCAGAAATATCCCAGCGGGCAAGCTCCTACGAGCAGTACTTC	CASSPEISQRASSYEQYF	TRBV4-1	NA	TRBJ2-7	NA
TGCGCCATCGAAACAGGGGCGGGCTATGGCTACACCTTC	CAIETGAGYGYTF	TRBV10-1	NA	TRBJ1-2	TRBD1
TGTGCCAGCAGTCCCAATGGACTATTGTTGGATACGCAGTATTTT	CASSPNGLLLDTQYF	TRBV2	NA	TRBJ2-3	NA
TGTGCCAGCAGTACCGGGACATCTAATGAAAAACTGTTTTTT	CASSTGTSNEKLFF	TRBV5-6	once	TRBJ1-4	NA
TGTGCCAGCAGCAAAGCGCTGGACAGGGAAGAGACCCAGTACTTC	CASSKALDREETQYF	TRBV21-1	NA	TRBJ2-5	NA
TGTGCCGGAGTGGGGACAGCTAGCTCCTACGAGCAGTACTTC	CAGVGTASSYEQYF	TRBV30	NA	TRBJ2-7	TRBD1
TGTGCCATCAGTGAGGCAGCAGACTATGGCTACACCTTC	CAISEAADYGYTF	TRBV10-3	NA	TRBJ1-2	NA
TGTGCCAGTAGTCTACACTCTCCTGAGCGGGGCGGGGAGCTGTTTTTT	CASSLHSPERGGELFF	TRBV19	few	TRBJ2-2	TRBD2
TGCGCCAGCAGCTTGGCCGGGACAGGGGTGGGTGAGCAGTACTTC	CASSLAGTGVGEQYF	TRBV5-1	NA	TRBJ2-7	TRBD1
TGTGCCAGTAGGATTCAGGGAAGCGGTGTAAGCATTCAGTACTTC	CASRIQGSGVSIQYF	TRBV19	NA	TRBJ2-4	NA
TGTGCCAGCAGTCCTCCGTCAACAGGCTTGCTGATAGGCACTGAAGCTTTCTTT	CASSPPSTGLLIGTEAFF	TRBV27	NA	TRBJ1-1	NA
TGTGCCAGCACCCGGGTTTCGAGCTCCTACAATGAGCAGTTCTTC	CASTRVSSSYNEQFF	TRBV6-5	NA	TRBJ2-1	NA
TGTGCCAGCTCCAGGTCCCATTGGGCCTACGAGCAGTACTTC	CASSRSHWAYEQYF	TRBV6-5	NA	TRBJ2-7	NA
TGCAGCGTTGAAGGGACTAGCGGGAAATACGGGGAGCTGTTTTTT	CSVEGTSGKYGELFF	TRBV29-1	NA	TRBJ2-2	TRBD2
TGTGCCAGCAGCCTGACTTACCCTGAAGCTTTCTTT	CASSLTYPEAFF	TRBV7-2	NA	TRBJ1-1	NA
TGTGCCAGCAGCTTAGGAGGGCGGCGTTCACCCCTCCACTTT	CASSLGGRRSPLHF	TRBV7-2	NA	TRBJ1-6	NA
TGTGCCAGCAGCTTAGAGCGGGGCGAGTATGGCTACACCTTC	CASSLERGEYGYTF	TRBV11-2	once	TRBJ1-2	NA
TGTGCCAGCAGCTCAGCGACAGGGGGTCCGTATCGCTACACCTTC	CASSSATGGPYRYTF	TRBV9	NA	TRBJ1-2	TRBD1
TGCGCCAGCAGCTTGGATACTAGCGGGACAGGGGTAGGGAAACTGTTTTTT	CASSLDTSGTGVGKLFF	TRBV5-1	NA	TRBJ1-4	TRBD1
TGTGCCTGGAGTATATCCAGGACTAGCGGGGGCCCCCGCTCCTACAATGAGCAGTTCTTC	CAWSISRTSGGPRSYNEQFF	TRBV30	NA	TRBJ2-1	TRBD2
TGTGCCAGCAGCCCCTCCGGGGTAGTACATGACGAGCAGTACTTC	CASSPSGVVHDEQYF	TRBV9	NA	TRBJ2-7	NA
TGCGCCAGCAGCACTTCCGGGACAGTTAACAATGAGCAGTTCTTC	CASSTSGTVNNEQFF	TRBV5-1	NA	TRBJ2-1	TRBD1
TGTGCCAGCAGGACAGGGGTCACCGGGGAGCTGTTTTTT	CASRTGVTGELFF	TRBV4-2	NA	TRBJ2-2	TRBD1
TGTGCCAGCAGTTATTCGACAGGCGTGGACGAGCAGTACTTC	CASSYSTGVDEQYF	TRBV27	NA	TRBJ2-7	NA
TGCAGCGTAAGGACAGGGACGAACACCGGGGAGCTGTTTTTT	CSVRTGTNTGELFF	TRBV29-1	NA	TRBJ2-2	TRBD1
TGTGCCAGCAGCTTGGGGGGAGTCAATGAGCAGTTCTTC	CASSLGGVNEQFF	TRBV11-3	NA	TRBJ2-1	NA
TGTGCCAGCACCCCAAGGGGGGGAGTCTACGAGCAGTACTTC	CASTPRGGVYEQYF	TRBV2	NA	TRBJ2-7	NA
TGTGCCATCAGCGACAGGGGTGGCTACACCTTC	CAISDRGGYTF	TRBV10-3	NA	TRBJ1-2	TRBD1